This entry is about one TCR beta chain. Authors' analysis steps: It was from reference gene primer amplification that nucleated cell counts were estimated. Some clones are missing from TCRdb's copy, which holds only in-frame ones; the method was immunoSEQ multiplex PCR. D and trimming come from the DNA, and the V and J calls and clone size come from that table. Seen here are about 88,000 clones, about 88% observed once, and the top ten hold approximately 2.9%. The data belong to a study of blood T cell repertoires in COVID-19. The overall study: The United States, Italy and Spain were the sources of the acute and convalescent COVID-19 samples. Sources were T cells, B-cell-depleted T cells, or PBMCs; the material itself was cDNA or gDNA.

The sequenced material came from peripheral blood. This TCR derives from a woman of 80 years or more with acute or convalescent COVID-19.

CDR3 nucleotide sequence: TGTGCCAGCAGTTACTCGACTTTAACTAGCAGTCTCCCAGATACGCAGTATTTT. Its protein product is CASSYSTLTSSLPDTQYF. The gene calls are TRBV6-2 or TRBV6-3 and TRBJ2-3, with a weak D call TRBD2 (6 bases). Trimming cost V 0 bases and J 4 bases, with 20 bases left between them. CDR1 MNHEY and CDR2 SVGEGT come from the germline V gene. This CDR3 contains 18 residues.